The 18 T cell receptor beta chains given below trace back to one sample, sequenced in a study of a mutant IDH1 vaccine in newly diagnosed glioma. As for time point: week 47, end of study. In every dose of vaccine, 300 ug of mutant IDH1 20-mer peptide was given alongside topical imiquimod. Profiled with immunoSEQ multiplex PCR; TCRdb holds only in-frame clones, not every one. This sample yields 30,000 or so clones, of which approximately 89% are seen a single time; about 2.2% belongs to the top ten. These receptors' antigens are unknown. Sample: PBMCs, taken from a glioma patient whose treatment included an IDH1 peptide vaccine. The receptors stem from a man aged 40-49 years with glioma.

The chain carries TRBV6-1 and TRBJ1-5, with D perhaps matching TRBD1 (6 bases). The CDR3 sequence is 15 residues long. Trimming took 11 bases from V and 2 from J, leaving 19 bases between them. Germline assignment: CDR1 MNHNS and CDR2 SASEGT. This chain's CDR3 is CAVQGAGAGNQPQHF. The DNA of the CDR3 is TGTGCCGTTCAAGGGGCAGGGGCGGGCAATCAGCCCCAGCATTTT.

The chain combines TRBV28 with TRBJ1-1, with 11 bases aligning to TRBD1. The CDR3 sequence is 16 residues long. V was pared by 3 bases and J by 11 bases, with 14 bases of the junction left unmatched. In germline, CDR1 is MDHEN, CDR2 SYDVKM. CDR3 sequence: CASSFPPGTGGRKAFF. The CDR3 DNA reads as TGTGCCAGCAGTTTCCCTCCCGGGACAGGGGGGAGAAAGGCTTTCTTT.

The rearrangement joins TRBV11-2 to TRBJ1-2; D remains ambiguous. CDR1 is SGHAT, CDR2 FQNNGV, per germline. V gave up 5 bases and J gave up 5 bases, with 12 bases separating them. The CDR3 length is 13 residues. Here the CDR3 reads CASSPTTGYGYTF. CDR3 nucleotides: TGTGCCAGCAGCCCTACCACGGGGTATGGCTACACCTTC.

The CDR3 DNA follows: TGTGCCAGCCGGTGGGAGGGCGCAGATACGCAGTATTTT. This gives the protein CASRWEGADTQYF. The chain carries TRBV21-1 and TRBJ2-3; the table's D gene call, TRBD2, was not cross checked with the DNA. TRBV21-1 is a documented pseudogene. The CDR3 loop spans 13 amino acids.

The V gene is TRBV7-2, the J gene TRBJ1-5; TRBD1 matches at 9 bases. CDR1 and CDR2 (germline): SGHTA, FQGNSA. The CDR3 runs 18 residues. J gave up 10 bases and V 5 bases, and 21 bases lay outside the gene matches. The CDR3 coding sequence is TGTGCCAGCAGCCCCGGGACAGGGTTTGGTTCTGGATCGAAACCCCAGCATTTT. Translating gives CASSPGTGFGSGSKPQHF. Variable domain in full (rest from reference TRBV7-2 and TRBJ1-5): GAGVSQSPSNKVTEKGKDVELRCDPISGHTALYWYRQSLGQGLEFLIYFQGNSAPDKSGLPSDRFSAERTGGSVSTLTIQRTQQEDSAVYLCASSPGTGFGSGSKPQHFGDGTRLSIL.

J is TRBJ1-2 and V is TRBV11-2; the D gene is possibly TRBD1 (6 bases). Trimming took 5 bases from V and 7 from J, leaving 20 bases between them. Per the germline V gene, CDR1 is SGHAT and CDR2 is FQNNGV. The CDR3 totals 15 residues. The CDR3 protein is CASSAQRGARGGYTF. Here the CDR3 DNA reads TGTGCCAGCAGCGCCCAGCGGGGGGCCCGAGGTGGCTACACCTTC.

The chain employs TRBV27 and TRBJ1-4; D remains ambiguous. Germline V CDR1 and CDR2: MNHEY, SMNVEV (reference sequence). V lost 7 bases and J lost 7, with 16 bases in between. This CDR3 has 14 residues. The CDR3 sequence: CASKKGVLGEKLFF. The CDR3 region has the DNA TGTGCCAGCAAAAAGGGAGTGTTGGGTGAAAAACTGTTTTTT.

V gene TRBV28 combines with J gene TRBJ2-3; D remains unclear. The ends were cut back, 5 bases at V and 2 bases at J, with 20 bases in the middle. The germline V gene encodes CDR1 MDHEN and CDR2 SYDVKM. The CDR3 loop spans 17 amino acids. The CDR3 here is CASSTPFGVWDTDTQYF. In DNA form, the CDR3 reads TGTGCCAGCAGTACCCCATTTGGAGTATGGGACACAGATACGCAGTATTTT.

The CDR3, as DNA: TGTGCCAGCAGGGATACATCCTCTGGCTACACCTTC. It specifies CASRDTSSGYTF. The V and J genes are TRBV2 and TRBJ1-2; D is unclear. Trimming left V 6 bases short and J 7 bases short, with 12 bases between. There are 12 residues in the CDR3. Germline loops: CDR1 SNHLY, CDR2 FYNNEI.

The V and J genes are TRBV29-1 and TRBJ1-1; no clear D gene. Trimming cost V 6 bases and J 5 bases, with 16 bases left between them. The CDR3 loop spans 13 amino acids. Looked up from germline, CDR1 is SQVTM and CDR2 is ANQGSEA. The CDR3 is CSVGTGGDTEAFF. The CDR3 nucleotides are TGCAGCGTCGGAACCGGCGGGGATACTGAAGCTTTCTTT.

V usage is TRBV6-1 and J usage is TRBJ1-3, with D perhaps matching TRBD1 (5 bases). Trimming shortened V by 0 bases and J by 3 bases, and 9 bases separated the two germline ends. The CDR3 sequence is 15 residues long. Per the germline V gene, CDR1 is MNHNS and CDR2 is SASEGT. Here the CDR3 DNA reads TGTGCCAGCAGTGAAGCCAGGGCGCTTGGAAACACCATATATTTT. Translating gives CASSEARALGNTIYF.

The V and J genes are TRBV7-8 and TRBJ1-2, with a weak D call TRBD1 (5 bases). V shed 2 bases and J shed 6 bases, with 16 bases lying between them. CDR3 length equals 15 residues. Germline V gene data show CDR1 as SGHVS and CDR2 as FQNEAQ. CDR3 sequence (DNA): TGTGCCAGCAGCTTACAGGGTGTAATAATGGATGGCTACACCTTC. This sequence encodes CASSLQGVIMDGYTF.

The chain couples TRBV10-3 to TRBJ2-7, with TRBD1 identical over 7 bases. Germline trimming cut 4 bases from V and 5 bases from J; bases unmatched to any gene: 2. CDR3 length: 12 residues. Germline CDR1 ENHRY, CDR2 SYGVKD. CDR3 region: CAISVTGDEQYF. The CDR3 coding sequence is TGTGCCATCAGTGTTACAGGGGACGAGCAGTACTTC.

The chain carries TRBV10-3 and TRBJ1-2, with a tentative D call TRBD1 (6 bases). V lost 3 bases to trimming and J lost 6 bases, with 8 bases between them. Germline loops: CDR1 ENHRY, CDR2 SYGVKD. The CDR3 is made up of 12 amino acids. CDR3 coding DNA: TGTGCCATCAGTGATTACAGGGATGGCTACACCTTC. It encodes CAISDYRDGYTF.

The V gene is TRBV6-5, the J gene TRBJ2-1; D gene ambiguous. The CDR3 is 13 amino acids. Germline V gene sequence: CDR1 MNHEY, CDR2 SVGAGI. V gave up 8 bases and J gave up 4 bases, with 12 bases separating them. The CDR3 is CASGIDSYNEQFF. The CDR3 DNA reads TGTGCCAGCGGAATAGACTCGTACAATGAGCAGTTCTTC.

This clone was recorded once. The J gene is TRBJ2-1, the V gene TRBV11-3; 12 positions match TRBD2. The junction had 7 bases not matched to a gene; V was cut back by 0 bases and J by 10 bases. Germline V gene lookup returns CDR1 SGHNT and CDR2 YENEEA. CDR3 size: 16 residues. CDR3 amino acids: CASSLDGLAGSDEQFF. The DNA for the CDR3 is TGTGCCAGCAGCTTAGATGGACTAGCGGGATCTGACGAGCAGTTCTTC.

The chain joins TRBV19 to TRBJ2-3, with D hard to call. CDR1 is LNHDA, CDR2 SQIVND, per germline (reference sequence). With 4 bases removed from V and 4 bases from J, the gap between germline ends came to 9 bases. The CDR3 runs 13 residues. CDR3 bases: TGTGCCAGTAGTAACATTTTGTCAGATACGCAGTATTTT. It yields the protein CASSNILSDTQYF.

This clone counts as medium-sized. The V gene is TRBV2, the J gene TRBJ1-1; D is ambiguous. Germline CDR1 reads SNHLY; CDR2 reads FYNNEI. The CDR3 totals 13 residues. Trimming pared 9 bases from V and 1 base from J, leaving 12 bases between. The CDR3 region has the DNA TGTGCCAGTATCAGGTGGGGGAACACTGAAGCTTTCTTT. This sequence encodes CASIRWGNTEAFF. The full variable domain, its missing parts supplied by reference TRBV2 and TRBJ1-1, is EPEVTQTPSHQVTQMGQEVILRCVPISNHLYFYWYRQILGQKVEFLVSFYNNEISEKSEIFDDQFSVERPDGSNFTLKIRSTKLEDSAMYFCASIRWGNTEAFFGQGTRLTVV.